Following are 11 T cell receptor beta chains from one sample sequenced in a study of patients and donors after allogeneic stem cell transplantation. One entry per CDR3 protein results from TCRdb running MiXCR on the RT-PCR reads. The data show about 960,000 distinct CDR3 sequences, under 20% seen once. Sequencing was performed on blood, either unsorted or a sorted T cell fraction (not recorded which). The receptors stem from a human donor who was either an allogeneic HSCT recipient or a stem cell or donor lymphocyte infusion donor (not recorded which). It is not recorded whose cells these are; they may come from a transplant donor.

This clonotype was seen at least ten times. The chain uses TRBV12-3 or TRBV12-4 and TRBJ1-5; a weak D match, TRBD1 (6 bases). The ends were cut back, 6 bases at V and 6 bases at J, with 12 bases in the middle. The CDR3 loop spans 13 amino acids. The CDR3 here is CASSLQGSQPQHF. CDR3 DNA: TGTGCCAGCAGCCTACAGGGTTCTCAGCCCCAGCATTTT.

The chain joins TRBV11-2 to TRBJ2-1; 10 bases line up with TRBD1. Germline values: CDR1 SGHAT, CDR2 FQNNGV. J was trimmed by 6 bases and V by 4 bases; bases with no gene match: 3. There are 14 residues in the CDR3. The CDR3 nucleotides are TGTGCCAGCAGCTCCGGGACAGGGGCCAATGAGCAGTTCTTC. Residues: CASSSGTGANEQFF.

This chain connects TRBV7-9 to TRBJ1-2; D ambiguous. V shed 4 bases and J shed 8 bases, with 8 bases lying between them. CDR3 length: 11 residues. Germline V gene sequence: CDR1 SEHNR, CDR2 FQNEAQ (reference sequence). CDR3 in DNA: TGTGCCAGCAGCTCGAAGCGCGGCTACACCTTC. Translating gives CASSSKRGYTF.

This clonotype was recorded a few times. This chain links TRBV18 with TRBJ1-3; D gene uncertain. The CDR3 spans 13 residues. The V end was cut by 4 bases, the J end by 8 bases, with 12 bases between. Germline assignment: CDR1 KGHSH and CDR2 LQKENI. The CDR3 spells CASSRATEDTIYF. The CDR3 DNA reads as TGTGCCAGCTCACGGGCTACCGAAGACACCATATATTTT.

The chain is built from TRBV7-8 and TRBJ2-5; TRBD2 is a possible D gene (6 bases). V shed 1 base and J shed 3 bases, with 15 bases lying between them. The CDR3 is 16 amino acids. The germline CDR1 and CDR2 sequences are SGHVS and FQNEAQ. The CDR3 here is CASSLVQGRGKETQYF. CDR3 sequence (DNA): TGTGCCAGCAGCTTAGTCCAGGGCCGGGGGAAAGAGACCCAGTACTTC.

This clonotype was seen many times. The V gene is TRBV12-3 or TRBV12-4, the J gene TRBJ2-7; TRBD2 aligns across 8 bases. This CDR3 has 15 residues. The V gene end was trimmed by 2 bases and the J gene end by 0 bases; junction bases not matched to a gene: 3. CDR3 sequence: CASSLRGGSSYEQYF. The DNA for the CDR3 is TGTGCCAGCAGTTTACGCGGGGGGTCCTCCTACGAGCAGTACTTC.

This chain uses TRBV12-3 or TRBV12-4 with TRBJ1-3; D uncertain. The ends were cut back, 7 bases at V and 9 bases at J, with 10 bases in the middle. This CDR3 has 11 residues. CDR3 loop: CASTPSSTIYF. The CDR3 region has the DNA TGTGCCAGCACCCCTTCGAGCACCATATATTTT.

The V gene is TRBV11-1, the J gene TRBJ2-1; tentative D call: TRBD1 (5 bases). Per germline, CDR1 SGHAT and CDR2 FQDESV (reference sequence). Trimming pared 6 bases from V and 8 bases from J, leaving 20 bases between. The CDR3 totals 15 residues. The CDR3 coding sequence is TGTGCCAGCAGTCAAAGGGGCGAAACGGCAGATGAGCAGTTCTTC. This encodes CASSQRGETADEQFF.

The sample holds many counts of this clonotype. The CDR3 loop reads CASSPPGQNSPLHF. CDR3 nucleotides: TGTGCCAGCAGTCCCCCGGGACAGAATTCACCCCTCCACTTT. The rearrangement uses TRBV12-3 or TRBV12-4 and TRBJ1-6; 7 nucleotides agree with TRBD1. The CDR3 extends over 14 amino acids. Germline trimming cut 5 bases from V and 7 bases from J; bases unmatched to any gene: 5.

At least ten counts were recorded for this clonotype. CDR3 loop: CATSDPTPGLAGETQYF. The CDR3, as DNA: TGTGCCACCAGTGATCCCACTCCGGGACTAGCGGGAGAGACCCAGTACTTC. The chain is built from TRBV24-1 and TRBJ2-5; TRBD2 aligns across 12 bases. The germline gives CDR1 KGHDR, CDR2 SFDVKD. Trimming cost V 3 bases and J 4 bases; bases outside gene matches: 8. The CDR3 contains 17 residues.

The V gene is TRBV29-1, the J gene TRBJ2-7; TRBD1 aligns across 8 bases. Looked up from germline, CDR1 is SQVTM and CDR2 is ANQGSEA. The CDR3 is 14 residues long. The J segment lost 3 bases and the V segment lost 6 bases, leaving 10 bases of the junction unmatched. CDR3 residues: CSVHEPDRGYEQYF. CDR3 sequence (DNA): TGCAGCGTCCACGAACCCGACAGGGGCTACGAGCAGTACTTC.